This entry lists 31 T cell receptor beta chains sequenced from one sample in a study of T cells in Graves' hyperthyroidism and ophthalmopathy (dated by TCRdb to the late 2010s). The library was produced with multiplex PCR. Sequencer: Illumina HiSeq 2000. The TCR beta CDR3 regions were amplified from the RNA transcripts. A first-round RT-PCR of the TCR CDR3 used the HTBI primer set with the Qiagen OneStep RT-PCR kit. TCRdb reran the public reads through fastp at Q25 and MiXCR, keeping productive beta chains. One record per CDR3 amino acid sequence lists the most common genes and DNA. Present in this sample are about 290,000 distinct CDR3 sequences, roughly 14% of which were seen just once. Roughly 8.5% of the sample goes to the ten largest clones. The sequencing sample was made of blood. The receptors derive from a woman aged 25-40 years with Graves' hyperthyroidism that later progressed to Graves' ophthalmopathy.

The sample holds many counts of this clonotype. The chain recombines TRBV7-2 with TRBJ2-4; D unclear. V lost 1 base, J lost 0 bases, and 10 bases lay in between. The CDR3 sequence is 16 residues long. From germline, CDR1 is SGHTA and CDR2 FQGNSA. The chain's CDR3 is CASSLGFSEAKNIQYF. CDR3 nucleotides: TGTGCCAGCAGCTTAGGATTTTCGGAAGCCAAAAACATTCAGTACTTC.

Remarks on this clonotype: Since a much larger clone is just one base distant, this may be a read error. The chain links TRBV7-9 to TRBJ2-7, with 11 bases matching TRBD2. The CDR3 has 16 residues. V gave up 1 base and J gave up 7 bases; unmatched junction bases: 9. Per the germline V gene, CDR1 is SEHNR and CDR2 is FQNEAQ (reference sequence). CDR3 sequence: CASSLGIAGGPDEQYF. CDR3 nucleotide sequence: TGTGCCAGCAGCTTAGGAATAGCGGGAGGGCCGGATGAGCAGTACTTC.

This clonotype was recorded at least ten times. CDR3 sequence reads: CASIATEQETQYF. Written as DNA, the CDR3 is TGTGCCAGCATTGCGACGGAACAAGAGACCCAGTACTTC. The rearrangement uses TRBV11-1 and TRBJ2-5; D remains unclear. The CDR3 spans 13 residues. Germline V CDR1 and CDR2: SGHAT, FQDESV (reference sequence). The V end lost 7 bases, the J end lost 2 bases, and 11 bases lay between the germline ends.

The chain links TRBV29-1 to TRBJ2-5; D remains unclear. This CDR3 has 11 residues. Germline values: CDR1 SQVTM, CDR2 ANQGSEA. Trimming took 3 bases from V and 5 from J, leaving 7 bases between them. The CDR3 spells CSVDVWETQYF. The CDR3 DNA sequence: TGCAGCGTTGACGTTTGGGAGACCCAGTACTTC.

Only a few counts were recorded for this clonotype. With a much larger clone just one base away, this may be a read error. The genes are TRBV5-5 and TRBJ2-2; TRBD1 or TRBD2 may be the D gene (5 bases each). The germline V gene has CDR1 SGHKS and CDR2 YYEKEE (reference sequence). CDR3 size: 14 residues. The CDR3: CANSLLGDTGELFF. The CDR3 DNA follows: TGTGCCAACAGCTTGCTGGGGGACACCGGGGAGCTGTTTTTT.

This clonotype was observed a handful of times. The chain has TRBV29-1 and TRBJ2-7, with D maybe TRBD2 (5 bases). The V and J ends lost 7 bases and 0 bases respectively, with 16 bases between them. The germline gives CDR1 SQVTM, CDR2 ANQGSEA. The CDR3 totals 14 residues. The CDR3 is CSASPGSDSYEQYF. The DNA for the CDR3 is TGCAGCGCCTCGCCGGGGAGCGACTCCTACGAGCAGTACTTC.

Many counts were recorded for this clonotype. This chain joins TRBV11-2 and TRBJ2-5; no clear D. V was cut by 7 bases and J by 2 bases, with 20 bases left in between. The CDR3 extends over 16 amino acids. The germline V gene encodes CDR1 SGHAT and CDR2 FQNNGV. The CDR3 DNA follows: TGTGCCAGCACCTCTTATCCGGGCCAGTCACAAGAGACCCAGTACTTC. This sequence encodes CASTSYPGQSQETQYF. Complete variable domain (other parts from reference TRBV11-2 and TRBJ2-5): EAGVAQSPRYKIIEKRQSVAFWCNPISGHATLYWYQQILGQGPKLLIQFQNNGVVDDSQLPKDRFSAERLKGVDSTLKIQPAKLEDSAVYLCASTSYPGQSQETQYFGPGTRLLVL.

This clonotype was counted ten times or more. The DNA for the CDR3 is TGTGCCAGCCAGCCAATTATGTTCGGCAGTTCCTACGAGCAGTACTTC. Its translation is CASQPIMFGSSYEQYF. The V gene is TRBV7-2, the J gene TRBJ2-7; D not resolved. Between the trimmed V and J ends, which lost 8 bases and 1 base, there was a span of 21 bases. The germline gives CDR1 SGHTA, CDR2 FQGNSA. This CDR3 comprises 16 residues.

This clonotype has at least ten counts. The J gene is TRBJ1-2, the V gene TRBV30; TRBD1 is a possible D gene (5 bases). The CDR3 length is 11 residues. Germline V CDR1 and CDR2: GTSNPN, SVGIG (reference sequence). The V end was cut by 1 base, the J end by 8 bases, with 8 bases between. Here the CDR3 reads CAWSAGGGYTF. CDR3 coding DNA: TGTGCCTGGAGTGCTGGGGGAGGCTACACCTTC.

This clonotype showed up many times. The chain joins TRBV5-1 to TRBJ2-3, with TRBD1 identical over 12 bases. The V gene's germline CDR1 is SGHRS and CDR2 YFSETQ. The V segment lost 4 bases and the J segment 4 bases; nucleotides outside the gene matches: 10. The CDR3 runs to 17 residues. CDR3 amino acids: CASSKGQGARGSDTQYF. The CDR3 DNA reads TGCGCCAGCAGCAAGGGACAGGGGGCAAGGGGGTCAGATACGCAGTATTTT. Using reference TRBV5-1 and TRBJ2-3 for the parts outside the CDR3, the full variable domain is KAGVTQTPRYLIKTRGQQVTLSCSPISGHRSVSWYQQTPGQGLQFLFEYFSETQRNKGNFPGRFSGRQFSNSRSEMNVSTLELGDSALYLCASSKGQGARGSDTQYFGPGTRLTVL.

This clonotype was detected many times. The chain uses TRBV10-3 and TRBJ2-1; 14 positions agree with TRBD2. Germline lookup yields CDR1 ENHRY and CDR2 SYGVKD. V shed 2 bases, J shed 10 bases, and the junction held 4 bases outside the gene matches. The CDR3 totals 15 residues. The CDR3 sequence: CAISEPGLAGVEQFF. The CDR3 DNA reads as TGTGCCATCAGTGAGCCGGGACTAGCGGGAGTAGAGCAGTTCTTC.

The chain joins TRBV6-1 to TRBJ2-7, with D perhaps TRBD1 or TRBD2 (5 bases each). Trimming removed 5 bases from V and 0 bases from J, with 17 bases in between. This CDR3 has 16 amino acids. Germline CDR1 MNHNS, CDR2 SASEGT. The CDR3 region is CASSSGTIGSSYEQYF. DNA for the CDR3: TGTGCCAGCAGTTCCGGGACGATTGGTAGCTCCTACGAGCAGTACTTC.

J is TRBJ1-2 and V is TRBV9; D possibly corresponds to TRBD1 (5 bases). This CDR3 is built from 14 residues. Trimming left V 4 bases short and J 6 bases short, with 16 bases between. CDR1 and CDR2 (germline): SGDLS, YYNGEE. CDR3 nucleotides: TGTGCCAGCAGCCCTCGGTTGACGGGGCATGGCTACACCTTC. Residues: CASSPRLTGHGYTF.

In this sample, this clonotype turned up many times. This sequence joins TRBV5-8 and TRBJ1-6; D gene ambiguous. The germline gives CDR1 SGHTS, CDR2 YDEGEE. The CDR3 is 15 residues long. V lost 0 bases to trimming and J lost 5 bases, with 9 bases between them. The CDR3 nucleotides read TGTGCCAGCAGCTTGGATCAGGCCCATAATTCACCCCTCCACTTT. It yields the protein CASSLDQAHNSPLHF.

This clonotype came up many times. The chain is built from TRBV9 and TRBJ2-5, with D maybe TRBD2 (5 bases). The CDR3 totals 16 residues. Germline CDR1 is SGDLS and CDR2 is YYNGEE. The V end lost 2 bases, the J end lost 1 base, and 15 bases lay between the germline ends. CDR3 in amino acids: CASSVKGSRLQETQYF. In DNA, the CDR3 is TGTGCCAGCAGCGTGAAAGGGAGCCGACTCCAAGAGACCCAGTACTTC.

This clonotype was seen repeatedly, ten times or more. The rearrangement joins TRBV7-2 to TRBJ2-7; no firm D call. The CDR3 is made up of 13 amino acids. Germline V gene data show CDR1 as SGHTA and CDR2 as FQGNSA. Trimming pared 5 bases from V and 3 bases from J, leaving 11 bases between. The CDR3 loop is CASSPTAHYEQYF. CDR3 sequence (DNA): TGTGCCAGCAGCCCAACGGCCCACTACGAGCAGTACTTC.

This clonotype was picked up a small number of times. The chain recombines TRBV29-1 with TRBJ2-7; D unresolved. The CDR3 consists of 11 residues. Germline V gene data show CDR1 as SQVTM and CDR2 as ANQGSEA. V lost 7 bases and J lost 5, with 12 bases in between. Here the CDR3 reads CSGWVSDEQYF. CDR3 coding DNA: TGCAGCGGCTGGGTGAGTGACGAGCAGTACTTC.

Comment on this clonotype: A much bigger clone sits one base away, suggesting this may be a read error. No conserved phenylalanine or tryptophan is present at the end of the CDR3, so a read error is the likely explanation. CDR3 loop: CAISDHDPGVRNTEAFL. CDR3 nucleotides: TGTGCCATCAGTGACCACGATCCCGGGGTTAGAAACACTGAAGCTTTCCTT. This chain uses TRBV10-3 with TRBJ1-1; D is unresolved. With 3 bases removed from V and 2 bases from J, the gap between germline ends came to 19 bases. This CDR3 is 17 amino acids long. Per germline, CDR1 ENHRY and CDR2 SYGVKD.

This clonotype was observed many times. This chain joins TRBV7-2 and TRBJ1-2, with D tentatively TRBD1 (6 bases). The CDR3 totals 15 residues. CDR1 and CDR2 (germline): SGHTA, FQGNSA. V lost 2 bases, J lost 3 bases, and 13 bases lay in between. For the CDR3, the DNA is TGTGCCAGCAGCTTAATCCCCGGGGGCGACTATGGCTACACCTTC. It translates to CASSLIPGGDYGYTF.

This clonotype was observed a handful of times. The J gene is TRBJ1-3, the V gene TRBV19, with unresolved D. The CDR3 totals 18 residues. Per the germline V gene, CDR1 is LNHDA and CDR2 is SQIVND (reference sequence). Trimming took 3 bases from V and 0 from J, leaving 18 bases between them. The CDR3 DNA reads as TGTGCCAGTAGTATTGGTTGTGGCCCCGCCGGCTCTGGAAACACCATATATTTT. Protein product: CASSIGCGPAGSGNTIYF.

This clonotype was picked up one time. The chain carries TRBV27 and TRBJ2-1, with 7 nucleotides matching TRBD1. Germline V gene sequence: CDR1 MNHEY, CDR2 SMNVEV (reference sequence). This CDR3 contains 17 residues. The ends lost 6 bases at V and 0 bases at J; junction bases unmatched: 11. The CDR3 sequence: CASRNPRDSVSYNEQFF. The DNA of the CDR3 is TGTGCCAGCAGAAACCCCCGGGACAGTGTCTCCTACAATGAGCAGTTCTTC.

J is TRBJ1-1 and V is TRBV4-1; tentatively, D is TRBD1 (5 bases). Trimming removed 3 bases from V and 10 bases from J, with 18 bases in between. The germline V gene encodes CDR1 MGHRA and CDR2 YSYEKL. The CDR3 extends over 14 amino acids. CDR3 residues: CASSQTGTRSGAFF. CDR3 sequence (DNA): TGCGCCAGCAGCCAGACCGGGACCCGATCAGGAGCTTTCTTT.

This clonotype was detected many times. J is TRBJ2-1 and V is TRBV5-1; either TRBD1 or TRBD2 may fit D (5 bases each). Trimming took off 5 bases at V and 9 bases at J, with 12 bases between the two ends. The CDR3 is 12 amino acids. The germline gives CDR1 SGHRS, CDR2 YFSETQ. The CDR3 DNA follows: TGCGCCAGCAGAGGTGGGGCGGGTGAGCAGTTCTTC. This encodes CASRGGAGEQFF.

The genes are TRBV4-3 and TRBJ2-1; D is unresolved. V was shortened by 0 bases and J by 6 bases, with 12 bases between the two germline ends. Germline-derived CDR1 and CDR2 are LGHNA and YSLEER. CDR3 length: 15 amino acids. CDR3 nucleotide sequence: TGCGCCAGCAGCCAAGATCTTGGGGTGGGCAATGAGCAGTTCTTC. This translates into CASSQDLGVGNEQFF.

At least ten counts were recorded for this clonotype. The chain recombines TRBV7-2 with TRBJ2-5, with TRBD2 matching 7 bases. Germline assignment: CDR1 SGHTA and CDR2 FQGNSA. V lost 2 bases and J lost 0; bases outside the gene matches: 6. The CDR3 is 16 residues long. DNA for the CDR3: TGTGCCAGCAGCTTATTTGCGGGAGCCTACCAAGAGACCCAGTACTTC. Its protein is CASSLFAGAYQETQYF.

The chain couples TRBV20-1 to TRBJ2-5, with D perhaps matching TRBD2 (6 bases). V shed 3 bases and J shed 5 bases, with 28 bases lying between them. Germline assignment: CDR1 DFQATT and CDR2 SNEGSKA (reference sequence). CDR3 length: 18 residues. The CDR3 DNA reads as TGCAGTGCTAGTAGTGCCAGCAGCATGATGGCGGGACGGGAGACCCAGTACTTC. This translates into CSASSASSMMAGRETQYF.

This clonotype was recorded many times. The CDR3 loop is CASSYTDSTDTQYF. In DNA form, the CDR3 reads TGTGCCAGCAGCTATACGGACAGCACAGATACGCAGTATTTT. The rearrangement links TRBV11-3 to TRBJ2-3; the D is unclear. This CDR3 has 14 residues. Trimming stripped 4 bases from V and 0 bases from J, with 8 bases between. Germline V gene data show CDR1 as SGHNT and CDR2 as YENEEA. Combining the CDR3 with reference TRBV11-3 and TRBJ2-3 gives the whole variable domain EAGVVQSPRYKIIEKKQPVAFWCNPISGHNTLYWYLQNLGQGPELLIRYENEEAVDDSQLPKDRFSAERLKGVDSTLKIQPAELGDSAVYLCASSYTDSTDTQYFGPGTRLTVL.

This clonotype was seen at least ten times. Germline and junction disagree at one end, which may indicate a read error. V gene TRBV7-7 combines with J gene TRBJ2-7, with no clear D. This CDR3 region has 16 residues. From germline, CDR1 is SSHAT and CDR2 FNYEAQ (reference sequence). In DNA form, the CDR3 reads TGTGCTAGCAGCTTAAGGTTTGGCGGATCGGTTTACGAGCAGTACTTC. Translating it yields CASSLRFGGSVYEQYF.

There are a few counts of this clonotype. The chain links TRBV4-1 to TRBJ2-7; the match to TRBD2 covers 10 bases. CDR1 is MGHRA, CDR2 YSYEKL, per germline. The CDR3 is 18 amino acids. The ends lost 7 bases at V and 6 bases at J; junction bases unmatched: 21. The CDR3 coding sequence is TGCGCCAGCACCCCAAGAGGTACTAGCGGGAACGAATTTGCCGAGCAGTACTTC. Encoded protein: CASTPRGTSGNEFAEQYF.

Points on this clonotype: A much larger clone is a single base away; this may be a read error. V gene TRBV7-9 combines with J gene TRBJ2-7; 9 positions agree with TRBD2. With 4 bases clipped from V and 9 bases from J, the junction kept 7 bases outside the gene matches. The CDR3 extends over 13 amino acids. The germline V gene has CDR1 SEHNR and CDR2 FQNEAQ (reference sequence). The CDR3 region is CASSYGTSNGQYF. CDR3 bases: TGTGCCAGCAGCTATGGGACTAGCAACGGGCAGTACTTC.

The chain joins TRBV7-2 to TRBJ2-7; 8 positions match TRBD1. Per the germline V gene, CDR1 is SGHTA and CDR2 is FQGNSA. This CDR3 has 15 amino acids. V shed 1 base and J 3 bases; nucleotides not matched to a gene: 5. The CDR3 is CASSLVPGGNYEQYF. DNA of the CDR3: TGTGCCAGCAGCTTAGTTCCAGGGGGCAACTACGAGCAGTACTTC. Filled out from reference TRBV7-2 and TRBJ2-7, the complete variable domain reads GAGVSQSPSNKVTEKGKDVELRCDPISGHTALYWYRQSLGQGLEFLIYFQGNSAPDKSGLPSDRFSAERTGGSVSTLTIQRTQQEDSAVYLCASSLVPGGNYEQYFGPGTRLTVT.